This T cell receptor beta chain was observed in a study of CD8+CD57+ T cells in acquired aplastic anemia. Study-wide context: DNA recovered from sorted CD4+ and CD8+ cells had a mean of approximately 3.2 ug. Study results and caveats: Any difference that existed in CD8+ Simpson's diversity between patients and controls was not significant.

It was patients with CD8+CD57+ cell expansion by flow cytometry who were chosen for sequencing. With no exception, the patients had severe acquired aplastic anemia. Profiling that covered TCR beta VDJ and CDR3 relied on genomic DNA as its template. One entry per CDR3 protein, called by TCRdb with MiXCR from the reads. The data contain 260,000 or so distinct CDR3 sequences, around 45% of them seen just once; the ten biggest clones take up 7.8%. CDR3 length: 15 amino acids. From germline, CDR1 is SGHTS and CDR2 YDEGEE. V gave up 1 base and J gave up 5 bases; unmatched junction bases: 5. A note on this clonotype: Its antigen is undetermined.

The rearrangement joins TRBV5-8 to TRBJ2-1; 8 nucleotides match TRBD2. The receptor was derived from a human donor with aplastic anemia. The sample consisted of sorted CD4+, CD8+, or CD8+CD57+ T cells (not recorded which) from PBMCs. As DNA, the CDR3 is TGTGCCAGCAGCTTGTCGGGAGGGCCTAACAATGAGCAGTTCTTC. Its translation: CASSLSGGPNNEQFF.